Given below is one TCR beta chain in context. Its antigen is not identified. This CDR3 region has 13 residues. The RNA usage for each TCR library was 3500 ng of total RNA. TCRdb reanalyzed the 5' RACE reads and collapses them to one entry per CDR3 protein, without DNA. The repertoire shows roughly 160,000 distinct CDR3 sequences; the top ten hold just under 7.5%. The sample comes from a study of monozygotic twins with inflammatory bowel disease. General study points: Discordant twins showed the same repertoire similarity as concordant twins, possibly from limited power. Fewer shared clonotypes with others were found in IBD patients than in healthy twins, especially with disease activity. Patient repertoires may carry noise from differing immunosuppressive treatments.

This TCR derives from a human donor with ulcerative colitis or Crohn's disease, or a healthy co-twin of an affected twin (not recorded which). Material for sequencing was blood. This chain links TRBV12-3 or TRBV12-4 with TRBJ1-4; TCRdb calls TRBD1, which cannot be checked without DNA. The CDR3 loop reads CATRDRNNEKLFF.